This T cell receptor (beta chain) emerged from a study of technical replicates of blood from a handful of donors. The assay was immunoSEQ multiplex PCR, and TCRdb's table has in-frame clones only and misses some. The sample has 75,000 to 100,000 clones, approximately 96% seen once. V was trimmed by 3 bases and J by 5 bases, leaving 7 bases between them. Germline values: CDR1 LNHDA, CDR2 SQIVND (reference sequence). CDR3 length equals 12 residues. The chain has TRBV19 and TRBJ2-5; tentatively, D is TRBD2 (5 bases). This receptor was taken from a human donor in good health. The specimen was T cells isolated from PBMCs. The CDR3 nucleotides read TGTGCCAGTAGTATTGAGCGGGAGACCCAGTACTTC. This encodes CASSIERETQYF.